This entry lists 4 T cell receptor beta chains sequenced from one sample in a study of T-cell memory formation after mild COVID-19. TCRdb ran MiXCR on the 5' RACE reads and lists one entry per CDR3 protein. The sample lists about 250,000 distinct CDR3 sequences, 15% to 17% occurring once. The sequenced sample was PBMCs or a T cell subset sorted from them (not recorded which). Every receptor here comes from an adult woman who had mild COVID-19 (a few samples of this study predate the infection). Cell type and time point are not known.

This clonotype was seen a handful of times. The chain employs TRBV7-9 and TRBJ2-5, with TRBD1 identical over 9 bases. Germline V gene lookup returns CDR1 SEHNR and CDR2 FQNEAQ (reference sequence). The V and J ends lost 5 bases and 3 bases, in that order; junction bases with no gene match: 4. The CDR3 extends over 14 amino acids. For the CDR3, the DNA is TGTGCCAGCAGCCCGGGACAGGGTAAAGAGACCCAGTACTTC. It translates to CASSPGQGKETQYF.

This clonotype was observed a few times. The rearrangement uses TRBV5-1 and TRBJ2-1; D gene uncertain. The CDR3 is 13 amino acids. Trimming stripped 2 bases from V and 7 bases from J, with 10 bases between. The germline V gene has CDR1 SGHRS and CDR2 YFSETQ. The CDR3 region is CASSFAGLNEQFF. DNA for the CDR3: TGCGCCAGCAGCTTTGCAGGATTGAATGAGCAGTTCTTC.

This chain joins TRBV29-1 and TRBJ1-4; D is uncertain. Trimming left V 4 bases short and J 6 bases short, with 3 bases between. This CDR3 contains 10 residues. Germline V CDR1 and CDR2: SQVTM, ANQGSEA. CDR3 sequence reads: CSVGDEKLFF. The CDR3 DNA sequence: TGCAGCGTTGGGGATGAAAAACTGTTTTTT.

This clonotype showed up just a few times. The rearrangement links TRBV11-2 to TRBJ2-3; 14 bases agree with TRBD2. Germline V gives CDR1 SGHAT, CDR2 FQNNGV. V lost 4 bases and J lost 3; bases outside the gene matches: 6. The CDR3 covers 17 residues. CDR3 region: CASSSRLAGGPTDTQYF. CDR3 nucleotide sequence: TGTGCCAGCAGCTCCAGACTAGCGGGGGGGCCAACAGATACGCAGTATTTT.